This passage covers 4 T cell receptor beta chains from one sample sequenced in a study of shared clonotypes between healthy human individuals. CD45RO-negative CD8 cells positively selected for CCR7 made up the naive population, which excluded terminally differentiated effector memory CD45RA+ cells. The assay was immunoSEQ multiplex PCR, and TCRdb's table has in-frame clones only and misses some. The profile covers hundreds of thousands of clones, with approximately 95% appearing a single time and about 0.11% taken by the ten largest. The sequenced material came from naive CD8+ T cells sorted from blood. These receptors were obtained from a woman younger than 45 in good health.

The chain combines TRBV30 with TRBJ2-7; a weak D match, TRBD1 (5 bases). The V end lost 3 bases, the J end lost 0 bases, and 6 bases lay between the germline ends. The CDR3 covers 12 residues. The germline CDR1 and CDR2 sequences are GTSNPN and SVGIG (reference sequence). This chain's CDR3 is CAWRGLSYEQYF. The CDR3 DNA reads as TGTGCCTGGAGGGGGCTCTCCTACGAGCAGTACTTC.

This chain links TRBV14 with TRBJ1-1; 9 bases agree with TRBD1. CDR1 is SGHDN, CDR2 FVKESK, per germline. CDR3 length equals 14 residues. Trimming at V came to 5 bases and at J to 6 bases, leaving 7 bases not matched to a gene. DNA for the CDR3: TGTGCCAGCAGCAAAGGGGGACAGGGCGCTGAAGCTTTCTTT. Its translation: CASSKGGQGAEAFF.

This chain uses TRBV7-9 with TRBJ1-2, with TRBD1 as a possible D gene (5 bases). The ends were cut back, 1 base at V and 4 bases at J, with 16 bases in the middle. In germline, CDR1 is SEHNR, CDR2 FQNEAQ (reference sequence). The CDR3 loop spans 16 amino acids. DNA for the CDR3: TGTGCCAGCAGCTTAGGTATGCAGGGTGGAGGCTATGGCTACACCTTC. Protein sequence: CASSLGMQGGGYGYTF. Using reference TRBV7-9 and TRBJ1-2 for the parts outside the CDR3, the full variable domain is DTGVSQNPRHKITKRGQNVTFRCDPISEHNRLYWYRQTLGQGPEFLTYFQNEAQLEKSRLLSDRFSAERPKGSFSTLEIQRTEQGDSAMYLCASSLGMQGGGYGYTFGSGTRLTVV.

CDR3 loop: CSVEGGGRVDEQYF. The CDR3 DNA is TGCAGCGTTGAAGGGGGAGGCAGAGTTGACGAGCAGTACTTC. The chain employs TRBV29-1 and TRBJ2-5, with a possible D match to TRBD2 (6 bases). With the DNA end fitting TRBJ2-7 better, the J assignment may be wrong. This CDR3 comprises 14 residues. CDR1 SQVTM and CDR2 ANQGSEA come from the germline V gene.